Below, one TCR beta chain is given with its context. No antigen is known for it. J gave up 7 bases and V 4 bases, and 5 bases lay outside the gene matches. The length of the CDR3 is 14 residues. Germline V CDR1 and CDR2: SGHTA, FQGNSA. This entry comes from a study of T cells after yellow fever vaccination. About the research overall: Low-cell-number fractions underwent preparation using SMART-Seq v4 Ultra Low Input.

The study's findings and limits: The appearance of a small share of clonotypes in both CD4 and CD8 compartments was observed. The secondary T-cell response peaked on day 5, not day 15, but was weaker.

Universal primer sites and UMIs were introduced during 5'RACE template-switching synthesis of TCR cDNA. TCRdb reanalysed the 5' RACE reads using MiXCR and keeps one entry per CDR3 protein. The top ten hold about 3.3% of the sample, which has about 200,000 distinct CDR3 sequences, approximately 3% seen once. The chain joins TRBV7-2 to TRBJ2-1; TRBD2 matches at 9 bases. The source material was CD4+ T cells sorted from PBMCs, sampled 10 days after the yellow fever booster vaccination. The source is a man in his late teens or twenties who received the YFV17D yellow fever vaccine. CDR3 residues: CASSSGLARNEQFF. The CDR3 DNA is TGTGCCAGCAGCTCCGGACTAGCGAGGAATGAGCAGTTCTTC.